This T cell receptor beta chain is from a study of T cells in localized non-small cell lung cancer. Findings of the study overall: Longer overall survival associated with higher blood T cell density; shorter survival with higher adjacent-lung clonality. Among the top 100 tumor clones, a median about 59 appeared in adjacent lung.

Comment on this clone: As yet, its antigen is unknown.

Using immunoSEQ multiplex PCR, the repertoire was profiled, and TCRdb retains in-frame clones only, with some absent. Of approximately 33,000 clones listed, 85% to 95% are singletons. The input for sequencing was peripheral blood, taken before any cancer treatment. This clonotype was obtained from a female donor older than 55 with stage I lung adenocarcinoma.

CDR3 sequence (DNA): TGCGCCAGCAGCCCCCGCGAGGTAGGGACATATGGCTACACCTTC. Translating it yields CASSPREVGTYGYTF. The chain couples TRBV5-1 to TRBJ1-2; tentatively, D is TRBD1 (6 bases). V was trimmed by 4 bases and J by 5 bases, leaving 18 bases between them. The CDR3 runs 15 residues. Germline values: CDR1 SGHRS, CDR2 YFSETQ. The variable domain in full, with the rest retrieved from reference TRBV5-1 and TRBJ1-2, is KAGVTQTPRYLIKTRGQQVTLSCSPISGHRSVSWYQQTPGQGLQFLFEYFSETQRNKGNFPGRFSGRQFSNSRSEMNVSTLELGDSALYLCASSPREVGTYGYTFGSGTRLTVV.